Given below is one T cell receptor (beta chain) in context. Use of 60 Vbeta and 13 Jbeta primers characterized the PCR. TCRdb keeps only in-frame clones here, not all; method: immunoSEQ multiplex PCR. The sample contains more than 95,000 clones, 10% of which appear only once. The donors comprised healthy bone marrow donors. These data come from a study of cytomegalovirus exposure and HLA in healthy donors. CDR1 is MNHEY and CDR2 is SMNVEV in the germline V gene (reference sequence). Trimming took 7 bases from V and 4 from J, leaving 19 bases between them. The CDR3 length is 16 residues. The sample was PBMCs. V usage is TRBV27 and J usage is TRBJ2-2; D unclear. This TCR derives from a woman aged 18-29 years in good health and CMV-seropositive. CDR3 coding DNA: TGTGCCAGCAAATACTCCACCTGGAGTGGCACCGGGGAGCTGTTTTTT. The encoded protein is CASKYSTWSGTGELFF.